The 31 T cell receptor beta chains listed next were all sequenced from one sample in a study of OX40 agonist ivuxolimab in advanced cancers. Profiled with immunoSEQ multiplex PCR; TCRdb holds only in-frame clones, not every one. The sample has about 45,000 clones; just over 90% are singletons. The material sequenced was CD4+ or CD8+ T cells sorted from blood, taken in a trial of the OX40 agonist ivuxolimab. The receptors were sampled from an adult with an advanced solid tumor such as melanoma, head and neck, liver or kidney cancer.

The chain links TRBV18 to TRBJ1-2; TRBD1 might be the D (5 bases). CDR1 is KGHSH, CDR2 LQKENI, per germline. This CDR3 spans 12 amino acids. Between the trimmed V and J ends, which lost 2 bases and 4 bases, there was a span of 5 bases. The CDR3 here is CASSPGGYGYTF. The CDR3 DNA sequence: TGTGCCAGCTCACCAGGGGGCTATGGCTACACCTTC.

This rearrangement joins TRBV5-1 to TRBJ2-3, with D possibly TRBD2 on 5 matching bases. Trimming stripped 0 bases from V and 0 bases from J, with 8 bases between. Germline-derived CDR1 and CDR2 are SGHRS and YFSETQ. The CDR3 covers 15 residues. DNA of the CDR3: TGCGCCAGCAGCTTGGTGGGAGTCAGCACAGATACGCAGTATTTT. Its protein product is CASSLVGVSTDTQYF. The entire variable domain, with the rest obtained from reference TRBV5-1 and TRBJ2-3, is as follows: KAGVTQTPRYLIKTRGQQVTLSCSPISGHRSVSWYQQTPGQGLQFLFEYFSETQRNKGNFPGRFSGRQFSNSRSEMNVSTLELGDSALYLCASSLVGVSTDTQYFGPGTRLTVL.

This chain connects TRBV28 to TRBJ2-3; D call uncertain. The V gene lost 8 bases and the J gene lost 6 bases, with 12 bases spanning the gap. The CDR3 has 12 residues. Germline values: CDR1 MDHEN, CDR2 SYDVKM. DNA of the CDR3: TGTGCCAGCGGCAAAGGAGTGGATACGCAGTATTTT. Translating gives CASGKGVDTQYF.

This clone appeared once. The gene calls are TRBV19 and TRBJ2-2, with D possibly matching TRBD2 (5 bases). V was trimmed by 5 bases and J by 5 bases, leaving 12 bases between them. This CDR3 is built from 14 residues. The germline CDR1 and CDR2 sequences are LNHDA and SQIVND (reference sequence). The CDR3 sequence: CASSYFEGTGELFF. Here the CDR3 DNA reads TGTGCCAGTAGTTATTTCGAGGGTACCGGGGAGCTGTTTTTT.

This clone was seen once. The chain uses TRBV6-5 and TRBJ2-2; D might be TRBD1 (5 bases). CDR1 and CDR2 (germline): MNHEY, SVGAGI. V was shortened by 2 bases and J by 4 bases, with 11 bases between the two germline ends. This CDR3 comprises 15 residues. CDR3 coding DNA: TGTGCCAGCAGTTACACCGCAGGGCGCACCGGGGAGCTGTTTTTT. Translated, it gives CASSYTAGRTGELFF.

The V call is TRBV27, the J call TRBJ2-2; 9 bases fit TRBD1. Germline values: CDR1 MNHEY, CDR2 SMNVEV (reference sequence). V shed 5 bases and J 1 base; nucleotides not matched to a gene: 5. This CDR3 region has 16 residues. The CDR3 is CASSIDRGMNTGELFF. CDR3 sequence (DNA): TGTGCCAGCAGTATCGACAGGGGGATGAACACCGGGGAGCTGTTTTTT.

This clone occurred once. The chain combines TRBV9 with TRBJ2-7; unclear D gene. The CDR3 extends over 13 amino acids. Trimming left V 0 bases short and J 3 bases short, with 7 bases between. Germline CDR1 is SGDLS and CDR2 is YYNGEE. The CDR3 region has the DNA TGTGCCAGCAGCGTAGTTGGAGACTACGAGCAGTACTTC. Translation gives CASSVVGDYEQYF.

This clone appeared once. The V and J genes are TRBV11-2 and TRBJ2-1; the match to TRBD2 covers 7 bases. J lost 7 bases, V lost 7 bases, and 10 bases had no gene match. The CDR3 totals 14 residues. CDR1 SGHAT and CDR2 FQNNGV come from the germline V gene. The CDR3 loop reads CASTKGRGGNEQFF. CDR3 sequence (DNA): TGTGCCAGCACCAAAGGGAGGGGCGGGAATGAGCAGTTCTTC.

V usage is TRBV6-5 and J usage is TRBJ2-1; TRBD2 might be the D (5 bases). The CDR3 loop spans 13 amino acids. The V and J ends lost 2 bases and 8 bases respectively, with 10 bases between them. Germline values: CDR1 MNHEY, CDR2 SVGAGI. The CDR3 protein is CASSYKDGDEQFF. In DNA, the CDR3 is TGTGCCAGCAGTTACAAGGACGGGGATGAGCAGTTCTTC.

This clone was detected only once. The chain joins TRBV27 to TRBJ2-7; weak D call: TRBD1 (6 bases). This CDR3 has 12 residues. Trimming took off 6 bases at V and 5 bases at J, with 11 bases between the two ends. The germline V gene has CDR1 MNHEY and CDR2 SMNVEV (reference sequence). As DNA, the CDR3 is TGTGCCAGCAGCTCCCAGGGGAACGAGCAGTACTTC. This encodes CASSSQGNEQYF.

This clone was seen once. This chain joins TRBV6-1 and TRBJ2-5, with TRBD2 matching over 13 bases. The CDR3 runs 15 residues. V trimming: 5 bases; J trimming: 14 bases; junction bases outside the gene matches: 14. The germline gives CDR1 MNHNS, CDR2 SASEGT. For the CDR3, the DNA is TGTGCCAGCAGTTCCGGACTAGCGGGGGCCCTCCGCCAATACTTC. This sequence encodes CASSSGLAGALRQYF.

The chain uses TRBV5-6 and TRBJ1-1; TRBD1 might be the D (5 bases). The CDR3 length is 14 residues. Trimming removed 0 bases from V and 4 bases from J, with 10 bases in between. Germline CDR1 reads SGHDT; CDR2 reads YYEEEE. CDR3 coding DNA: TGTGCCAGCAGCTTGGGGAGGGGCGCCACTGAAGCTTTCTTT. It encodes CASSLGRGATEAFF.

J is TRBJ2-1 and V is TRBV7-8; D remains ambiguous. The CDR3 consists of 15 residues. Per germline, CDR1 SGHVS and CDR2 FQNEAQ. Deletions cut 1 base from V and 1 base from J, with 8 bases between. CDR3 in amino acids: CASSLVAPSYNEQFF. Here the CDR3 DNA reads TGTGCCAGCAGCTTAGTCGCCCCTTCCTACAATGAGCAGTTCTTC.

Written as DNA, the CDR3 is TGTGCCAGCAGTGTATGGGGGAGTACCCACGAGCAGTACTTC. Translated: CASSVWGSTHEQYF. The genes are TRBV2 and TRBJ2-7; D may be TRBD1 or TRBD2 (5 bases each). The CDR3 spans 14 residues. V lost 4 bases and J 5 bases, leaving 15 bases between the germline ends. Per the germline V gene, CDR1 is SNHLY and CDR2 is FYNNEI.

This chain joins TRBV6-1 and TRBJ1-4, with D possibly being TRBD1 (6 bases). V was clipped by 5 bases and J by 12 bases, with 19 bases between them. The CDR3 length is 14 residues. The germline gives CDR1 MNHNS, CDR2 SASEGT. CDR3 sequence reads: CASSRDRLLKQLFF. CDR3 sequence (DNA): TGTGCCAGCAGTCGAGACAGGCTCCTGAAACAACTGTTTTTT.

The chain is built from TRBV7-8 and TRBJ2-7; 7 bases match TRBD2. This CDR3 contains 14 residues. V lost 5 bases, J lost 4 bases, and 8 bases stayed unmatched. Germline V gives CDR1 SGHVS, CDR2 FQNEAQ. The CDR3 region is CASSQETSRYEQYF. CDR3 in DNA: TGTGCCAGCAGCCAAGAGACTAGCCGTTACGAGCAGTACTTC.

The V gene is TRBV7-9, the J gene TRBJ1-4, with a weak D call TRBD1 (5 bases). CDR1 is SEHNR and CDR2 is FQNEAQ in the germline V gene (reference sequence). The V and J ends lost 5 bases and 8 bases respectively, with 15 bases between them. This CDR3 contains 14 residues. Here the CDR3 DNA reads TGTGCCAGCAGCAAAGACAGCGAGTGGGAAAAACTGTTTTTT. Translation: CASSKDSEWEKLFF. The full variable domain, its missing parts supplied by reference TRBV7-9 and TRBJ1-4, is DTGVSQNPRHKITKRGQNVTFRCDPISEHNRLYWYRQTLGQGPEFLTYFQNEAQLEKSRLLSDRFSAERPKGSFSTLEIQRTEQGDSAMYLCASSKDSEWEKLFFGSGTQLSVL.

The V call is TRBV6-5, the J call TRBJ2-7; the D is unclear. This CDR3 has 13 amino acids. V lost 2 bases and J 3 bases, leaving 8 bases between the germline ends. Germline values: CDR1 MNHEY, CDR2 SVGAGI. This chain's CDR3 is CASSYDTDYEQYF. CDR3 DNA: TGTGCCAGCAGTTACGACACGGACTACGAGCAGTACTTC.

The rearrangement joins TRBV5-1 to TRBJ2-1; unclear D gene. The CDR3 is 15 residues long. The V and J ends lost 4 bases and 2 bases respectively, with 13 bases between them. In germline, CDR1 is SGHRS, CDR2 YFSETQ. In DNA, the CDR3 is TGCGCCAGCAGCACCGGGCTCCTGCCCTACAATGAGCAGTTCTTC. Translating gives CASSTGLLPYNEQFF.

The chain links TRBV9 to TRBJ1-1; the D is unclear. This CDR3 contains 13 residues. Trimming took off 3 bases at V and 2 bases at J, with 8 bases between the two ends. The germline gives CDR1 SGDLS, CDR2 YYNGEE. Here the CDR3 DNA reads TGTGCCAGCAGCGCAGCCACTAACACTGAAGCTTTCTTT. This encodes CASSAATNTEAFF. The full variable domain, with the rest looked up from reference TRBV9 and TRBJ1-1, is DSGVTQTPKHLITATGQRVTLRCSPRSGDLSVYWYQQSLDQGLQFLIQYYNGEERAKGNILERFSAQQFPDLHSELNLSSLELGDSALYFCASSAATNTEAFFGQGTRLTVV.

The CDR3 DNA sequence: TGTGCCAGCAGCCCTGCATCTCGAAATGAGCAGTTCTTC. It is translated as CASSPASRNEQFF. The rearrangement uses TRBV6-5 and TRBJ2-1; no clear D gene. The V gene lost 6 bases and the J gene lost 7 bases, with 13 bases spanning the gap. This CDR3 spans 13 amino acids. Germline V CDR1 and CDR2: MNHEY, SVGAGI.

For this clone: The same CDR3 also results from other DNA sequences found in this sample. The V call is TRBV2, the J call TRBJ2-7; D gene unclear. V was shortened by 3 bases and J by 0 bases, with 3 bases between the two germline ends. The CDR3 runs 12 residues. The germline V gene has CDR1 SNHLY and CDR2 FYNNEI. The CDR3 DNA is TGTGCCAGCAGTGACCCCTCCTACGAGCAGTACTTC. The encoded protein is CASSDPSYEQYF.

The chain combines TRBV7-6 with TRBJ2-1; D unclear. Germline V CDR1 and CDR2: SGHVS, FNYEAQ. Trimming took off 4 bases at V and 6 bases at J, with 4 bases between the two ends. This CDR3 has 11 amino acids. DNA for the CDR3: TGTGCCAGCAGCTCCATCAATGAGCAGTTCTTC. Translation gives CASSSINEQFF.

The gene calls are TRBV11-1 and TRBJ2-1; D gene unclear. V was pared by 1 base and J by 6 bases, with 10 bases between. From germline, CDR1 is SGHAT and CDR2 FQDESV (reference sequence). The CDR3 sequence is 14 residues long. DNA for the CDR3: TGTGCCAGCAGCTTAGTTCGTACCACCAATGAGCAGTTCTTC. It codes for CASSLVRTTNEQFF.

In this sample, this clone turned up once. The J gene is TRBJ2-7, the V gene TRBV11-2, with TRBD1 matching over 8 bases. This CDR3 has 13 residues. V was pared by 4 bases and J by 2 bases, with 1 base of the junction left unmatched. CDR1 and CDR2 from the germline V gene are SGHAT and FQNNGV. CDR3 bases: TGTGCCAGCAGCTGGGGACAGGCCTACGAGCAGTACTTC. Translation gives CASSWGQAYEQYF. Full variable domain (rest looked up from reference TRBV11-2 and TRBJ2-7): EAGVAQSPRYKIIEKRQSVAFWCNPISGHATLYWYQQILGQGPKLLIQFQNNGVVDDSQLPKDRFSAERLKGVDSTLKIQPAKLEDSAVYLCASSWGQAYEQYFGPGTRLTVT.

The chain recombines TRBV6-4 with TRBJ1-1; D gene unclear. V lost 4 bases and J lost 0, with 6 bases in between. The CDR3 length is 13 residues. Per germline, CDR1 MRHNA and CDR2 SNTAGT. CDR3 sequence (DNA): TGTGCCAGCAGTGTGGGAATGAACACTGAAGCTTTCTTT. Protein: CASSVGMNTEAFF.

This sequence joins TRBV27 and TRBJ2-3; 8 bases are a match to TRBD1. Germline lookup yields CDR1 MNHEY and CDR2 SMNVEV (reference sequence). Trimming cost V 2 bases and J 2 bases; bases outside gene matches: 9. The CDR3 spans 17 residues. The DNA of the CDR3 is TGTGCCAGCAGTTTAATAGCAACGGGACAGGACACAGATACGCAGTATTTT. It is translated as CASSLIATGQDTDTQYF.

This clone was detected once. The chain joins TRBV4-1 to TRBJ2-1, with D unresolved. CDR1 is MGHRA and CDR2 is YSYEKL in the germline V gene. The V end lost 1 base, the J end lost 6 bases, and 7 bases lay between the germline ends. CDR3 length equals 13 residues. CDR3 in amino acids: CASSQAYANEQFF. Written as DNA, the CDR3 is TGCGCCAGCAGCCAAGCCTATGCCAATGAGCAGTTCTTC.

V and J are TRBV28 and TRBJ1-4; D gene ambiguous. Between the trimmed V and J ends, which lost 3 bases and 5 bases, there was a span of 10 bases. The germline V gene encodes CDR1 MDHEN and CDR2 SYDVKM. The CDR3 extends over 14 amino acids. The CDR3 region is CASSFGAGNEKLFF. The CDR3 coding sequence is TGTGCCAGCAGTTTTGGCGCCGGGAATGAAAAACTGTTTTTT. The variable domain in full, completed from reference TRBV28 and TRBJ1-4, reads DVKVTQSSRYLVKRTGEKVFLECVQDMDHENMFWYRQDPGLGLRLIYFSYDVKMKEKGDIPEGYSVSREKKERFSLILESASTNQTSMYLCASSFGAGNEKLFFGSGTQLSVL.

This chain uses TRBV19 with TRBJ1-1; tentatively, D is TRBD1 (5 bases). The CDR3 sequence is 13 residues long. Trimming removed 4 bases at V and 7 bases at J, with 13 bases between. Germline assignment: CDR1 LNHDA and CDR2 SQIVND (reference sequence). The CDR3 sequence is CASSSPPRGEAFF. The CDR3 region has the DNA TGTGCCAGTAGTAGCCCCCCGAGGGGTGAAGCTTTCTTT. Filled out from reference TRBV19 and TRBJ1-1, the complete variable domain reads DGGITQSPKYLFRKEGQNVTLSCEQNLNHDAMYWYRQDPGQGLRLIYYSQIVNDFQKGDIAEGYSVSREKKESFPLTVTSAQKNPTAFYLCASSSPPRGEAFFGQGTRLTVV.

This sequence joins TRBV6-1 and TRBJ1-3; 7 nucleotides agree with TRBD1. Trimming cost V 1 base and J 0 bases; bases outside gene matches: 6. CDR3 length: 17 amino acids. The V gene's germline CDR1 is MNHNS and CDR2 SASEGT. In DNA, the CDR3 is TGTGCCAGCAGTGAAGAGGCAGGGGGATTCTCTGGAAACACCATATATTTT. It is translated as CASSEEAGGFSGNTIYF.